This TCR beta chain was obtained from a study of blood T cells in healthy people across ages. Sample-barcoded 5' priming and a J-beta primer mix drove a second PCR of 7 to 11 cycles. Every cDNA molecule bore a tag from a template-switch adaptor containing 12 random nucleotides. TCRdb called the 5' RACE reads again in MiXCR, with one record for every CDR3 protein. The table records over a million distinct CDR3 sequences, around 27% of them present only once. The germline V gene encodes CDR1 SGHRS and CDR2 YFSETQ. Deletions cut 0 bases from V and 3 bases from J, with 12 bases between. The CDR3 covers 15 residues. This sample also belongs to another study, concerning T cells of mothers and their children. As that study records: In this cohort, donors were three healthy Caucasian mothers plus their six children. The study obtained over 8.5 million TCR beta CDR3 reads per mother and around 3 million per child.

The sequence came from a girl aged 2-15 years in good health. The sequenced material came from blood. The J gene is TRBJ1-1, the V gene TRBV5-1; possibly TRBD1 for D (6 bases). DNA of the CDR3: TGCGCCAGCAGCTTGGTTCAGGGGTTATACACTGAAGCTTTCTTT. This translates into CASSLVQGLYTEAFF.